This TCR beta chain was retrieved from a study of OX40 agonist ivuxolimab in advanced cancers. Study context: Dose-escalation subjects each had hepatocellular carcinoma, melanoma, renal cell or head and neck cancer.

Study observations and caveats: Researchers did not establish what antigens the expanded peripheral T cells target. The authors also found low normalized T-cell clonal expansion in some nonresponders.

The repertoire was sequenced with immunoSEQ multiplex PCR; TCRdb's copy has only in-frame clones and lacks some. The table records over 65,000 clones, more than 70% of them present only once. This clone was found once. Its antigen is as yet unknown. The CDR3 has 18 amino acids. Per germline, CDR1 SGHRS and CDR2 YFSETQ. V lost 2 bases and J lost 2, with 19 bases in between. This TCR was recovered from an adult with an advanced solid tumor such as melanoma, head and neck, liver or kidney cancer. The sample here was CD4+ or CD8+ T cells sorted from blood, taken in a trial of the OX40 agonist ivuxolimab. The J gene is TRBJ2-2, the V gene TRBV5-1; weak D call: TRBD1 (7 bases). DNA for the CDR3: TGCGCCAGCAGCTTACCGACAGGGCACGGGGGCAACACCGGGGAGCTGTTTTTT. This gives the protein CASSLPTGHGGNTGELFF.